This T cell receptor (beta chain) was retrieved from a study of response to subunit inactivated influenza vaccine. TCRdb re-derived calls from the RT-PCR reads in MiXCR, one entry per CDR3 protein. The repertoire holds more than 450,000 distinct CDR3 sequences, with 12% as singletons. Study outcomes and limitations: Each seasonal flu vaccination may recruit only limited new T cells, authors suggested.

Concerning this clonotype itself: Antigen specificity is unknown.

Per the germline V gene, CDR1 is MNHEY and CDR2 is SVGEGT. V lost 2 bases, J lost 5 bases, and 13 bases lay in between. CDR3 size: 15 residues. This rearrangement joins TRBV6-2 or TRBV6-3 to TRBJ1-5, with a possible D match to TRBD1 (5 bases). The origin of this receptor is a man aged 45 to 65 who received an inactivated influenza vaccine. The input for sequencing was PBMCs from blood, taken on the day of vaccination. CDR3 sequence: CASSYNRRGDQPQHF. In DNA, the CDR3 is TGTGCCAGCAGTTACAACAGGCGTGGGGATCAGCCCCAGCATTTT.